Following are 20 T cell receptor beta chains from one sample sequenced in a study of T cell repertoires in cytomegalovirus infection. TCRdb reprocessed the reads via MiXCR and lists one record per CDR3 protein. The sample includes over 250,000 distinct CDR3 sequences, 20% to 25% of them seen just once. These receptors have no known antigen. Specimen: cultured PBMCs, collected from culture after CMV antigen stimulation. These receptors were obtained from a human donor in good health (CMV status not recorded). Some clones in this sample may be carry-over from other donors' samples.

The CDR3 coding sequence is TGTGCCAGTAGTGTGTTCGAAGGGGTAGGCAATCAGCCCCAGCATTTT. Translated, it gives CASSVFEGVGNQPQHF. This sequence joins TRBV19 and TRBJ1-5, with a tentative D call TRBD1 (5 bases). The CDR3 length is 16 residues. Germline V gene data show CDR1 as LNHDA and CDR2 as SQIVND (reference sequence). V lost 5 bases and J 2 bases, leaving 16 bases between the germline ends.

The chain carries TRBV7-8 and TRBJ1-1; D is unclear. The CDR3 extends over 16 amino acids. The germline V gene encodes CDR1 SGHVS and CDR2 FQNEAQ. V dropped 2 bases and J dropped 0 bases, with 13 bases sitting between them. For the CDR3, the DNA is TGTGCCAGCAGCTTATATATGACGGGAATGAACACTGAAGCTTTCTTT. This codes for CASSLYMTGMNTEAFF.

The CDR3 DNA follows: TGCGCCAGCAGCCAAGATTCGCAGGGGGACACTGAAGCTTTCTTT. Amino acid sequence: CASSQDSQGDTEAFF. This sequence joins TRBV4-3 and TRBJ1-1; 7 nucleotides match TRBD1. The CDR3 is made up of 15 amino acids. With 0 bases clipped from V and 3 bases from J, the junction kept 4 bases outside the gene matches. Germline lookup yields CDR1 LGHNA and CDR2 YSLEER.

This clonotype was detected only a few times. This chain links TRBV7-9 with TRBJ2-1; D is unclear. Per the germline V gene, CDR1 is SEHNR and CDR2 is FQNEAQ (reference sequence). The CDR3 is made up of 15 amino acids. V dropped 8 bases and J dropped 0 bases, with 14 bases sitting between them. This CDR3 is CASSGRTSSYNEQFF. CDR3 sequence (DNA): TGTGCCAGCTCCGGCCGAACGAGCTCCTACAATGAGCAGTTCTTC.

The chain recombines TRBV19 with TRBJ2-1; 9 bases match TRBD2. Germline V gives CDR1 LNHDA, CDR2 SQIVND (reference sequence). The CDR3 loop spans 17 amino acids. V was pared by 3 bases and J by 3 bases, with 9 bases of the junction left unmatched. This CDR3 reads CASSISRGLADYNEQFF. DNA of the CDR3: TGTGCCAGTAGTATTTCCAGGGGACTAGCCGACTACAATGAGCAGTTCTTC.

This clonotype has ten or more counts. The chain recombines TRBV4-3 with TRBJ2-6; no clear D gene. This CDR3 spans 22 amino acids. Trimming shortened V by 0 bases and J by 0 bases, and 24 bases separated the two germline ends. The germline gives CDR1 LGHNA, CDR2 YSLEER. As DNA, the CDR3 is TGCGCCAGCAGCCAAGATTCGCCACTAAGGTACCTGGTACGCTCTGGGGCCAACGTCCTGACTTTC. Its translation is CASSQDSPLRYLVRSGANVLTF.

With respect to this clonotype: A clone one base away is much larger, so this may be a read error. CDR3 DNA sequence: TGTGCCAGCAGCCTAGGGGGGATGGGGGAGCAGTACTTC. This codes for CASSLGGMGEQYF. The chain uses TRBV7-6 and TRBJ2-7, with D perhaps TRBD1 or TRBD2 (6 bases each). This CDR3 has 13 residues. The V end was cut by 5 bases, the J end by 7 bases, with 15 bases between. Looked up from germline, CDR1 is SGHVS and CDR2 is FNYEAQ.

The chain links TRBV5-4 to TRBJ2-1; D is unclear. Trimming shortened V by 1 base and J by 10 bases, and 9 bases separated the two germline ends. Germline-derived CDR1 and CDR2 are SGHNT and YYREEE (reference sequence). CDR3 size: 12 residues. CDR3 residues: CASSLIKEEQFF. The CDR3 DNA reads TGTGCCAGCAGCTTGATAAAGGAGGAGCAGTTCTTC.

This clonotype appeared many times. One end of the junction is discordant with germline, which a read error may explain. For the CDR3, the DNA is TGTGCCAGCATCTTACAGGGGGCATCCTACGAGCAGTACTTC. This codes for CASILQGASYEQYF. The chain joins TRBV7-9 to TRBJ2-7, with 9 bases lining up with TRBD1. CDR3 size: 14 residues. Germline V gene sequence: CDR1 SEHNR, CDR2 FQNEAQ (reference sequence).

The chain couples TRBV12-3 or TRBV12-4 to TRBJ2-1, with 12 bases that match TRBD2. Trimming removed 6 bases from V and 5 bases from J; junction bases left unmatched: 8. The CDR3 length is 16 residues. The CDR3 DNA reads TGTGCCAGCAGCCCCGGACTAGCGGGAATCAACAATGAGCAGTTCTTC. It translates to CASSPGLAGINNEQFF.

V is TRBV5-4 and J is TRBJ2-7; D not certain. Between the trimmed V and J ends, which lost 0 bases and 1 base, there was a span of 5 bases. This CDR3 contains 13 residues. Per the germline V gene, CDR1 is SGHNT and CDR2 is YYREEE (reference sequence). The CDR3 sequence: CASSLDRSYEQYV. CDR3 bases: TGTGCCAGCAGCTTGGACCGGTCCTACGAGCAGTACGTC.

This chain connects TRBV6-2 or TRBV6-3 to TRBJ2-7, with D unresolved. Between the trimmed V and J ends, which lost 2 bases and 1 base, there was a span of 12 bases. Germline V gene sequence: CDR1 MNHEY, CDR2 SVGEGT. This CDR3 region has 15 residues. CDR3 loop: CASSYTRVGSYEQYV. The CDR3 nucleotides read TGTGCCAGCAGTTACACCCGGGTGGGGTCCTACGAGCAGTACGTC.

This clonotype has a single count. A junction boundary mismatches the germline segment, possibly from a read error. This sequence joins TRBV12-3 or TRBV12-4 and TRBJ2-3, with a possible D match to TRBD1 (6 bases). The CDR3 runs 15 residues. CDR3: CASSPNRDSTETQYF. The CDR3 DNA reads TGTGCCAGCAGCCCCAACAGGGATTCAACAGAAACGCAGTATTTT.

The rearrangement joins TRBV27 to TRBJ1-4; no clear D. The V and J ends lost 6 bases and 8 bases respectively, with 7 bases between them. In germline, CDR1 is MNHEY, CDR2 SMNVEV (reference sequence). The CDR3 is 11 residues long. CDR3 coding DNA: TGTGCCAGCAGCATTCGGGAAAAACTGTTTTTT. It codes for CASSIREKLFF.

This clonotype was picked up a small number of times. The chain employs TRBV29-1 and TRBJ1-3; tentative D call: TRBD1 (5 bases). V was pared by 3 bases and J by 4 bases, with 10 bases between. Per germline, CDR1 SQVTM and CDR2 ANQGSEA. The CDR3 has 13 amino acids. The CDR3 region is CSVDTGQGNTIYF. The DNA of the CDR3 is TGCAGCGTTGACACGGGGCAAGGAAACACCATATATTTT.

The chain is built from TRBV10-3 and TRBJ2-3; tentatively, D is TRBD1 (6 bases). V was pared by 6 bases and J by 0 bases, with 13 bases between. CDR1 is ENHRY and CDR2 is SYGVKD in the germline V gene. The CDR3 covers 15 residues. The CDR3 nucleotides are TGTGCCATCAGGACACAGGGCTTAAGCACAGATACGCAGTATTTT. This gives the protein CAIRTQGLSTDTQYF.

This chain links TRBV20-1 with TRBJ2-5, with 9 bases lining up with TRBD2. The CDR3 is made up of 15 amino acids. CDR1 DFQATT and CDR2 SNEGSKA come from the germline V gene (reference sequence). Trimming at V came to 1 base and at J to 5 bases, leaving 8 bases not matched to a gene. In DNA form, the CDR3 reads TGCAGTGCTAGAGGACTAGCGGACCTCTGGGAGACCCAGTACTTC. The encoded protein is CSARGLADLWETQYF.

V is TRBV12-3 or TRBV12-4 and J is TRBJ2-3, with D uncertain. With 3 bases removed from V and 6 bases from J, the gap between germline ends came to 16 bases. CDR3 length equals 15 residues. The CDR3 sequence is CASSLAGPRTDTQYF. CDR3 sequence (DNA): TGTGCCAGCAGTTTGGCCGGTCCTAGGACGGATACGCAGTATTTT.

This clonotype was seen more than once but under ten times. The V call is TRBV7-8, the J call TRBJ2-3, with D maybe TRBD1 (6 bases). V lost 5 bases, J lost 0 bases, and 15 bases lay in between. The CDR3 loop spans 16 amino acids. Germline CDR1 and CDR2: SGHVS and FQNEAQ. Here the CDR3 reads CASSQRQGRSTDTQYF. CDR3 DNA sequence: TGTGCCAGCAGCCAGCGGCAGGGGCGAAGCACAGATACGCAGTATTTT.

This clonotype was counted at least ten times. The chain's CDR3 is CASSLSAGTEAFF. DNA of the CDR3: TGTGCCAGCAGCTTGTCTGCGGGCACTGAAGCTTTCTTT. The chain uses TRBV11-3 and TRBJ1-1, with D uncertain. The CDR3 is made up of 13 amino acids. Germline CDR1 SGHNT, CDR2 YENEEA. Trimming took off 3 bases at V and 4 bases at J, with 9 bases between the two ends.